This T cell receptor (beta chain) emerged from a study of early stage breast cancer tumors. Study observations and caveats: Tumors had approximately 2.5-fold higher T cell density and higher clonality than adjacent normal breast tissue. Blood repertoires resembled normal breast more than tumor. Functional markers like CD4, CD8 and FOXP3 were missed in bulk sequencing. Most shared enriched TCRB sequences were commonly generated ones.

TCRdb keeps only in-frame clones here, not all; method: immunoSEQ multiplex PCR. The sample records approximately 33,000 clones, roughly four fifths being singletons. On this clone: What it binds is not known.

With V trimmed by 4 bases and J by 0 bases, 12 bases remained unmatched. Germline V gene data show CDR1 as PRHDT and CDR2 as FYEKMQ (reference sequence). The CDR3 spans 19 residues. V usage is TRBV13 and J usage is TRBJ2-3, with TRBD2 matching over 11 bases. Source material: blood. The source is a person in their 40s with breast cancer. CDR3 DNA: TGTGCCAGCAGCTACTCCCCCCCGGGACTAGCGGCTAGCACAGATACGCAGTATTTT. It yields the protein CASSYSPPGLAASTDTQYF.